Presented here are 19 T cell receptor beta chains from one specimen sequenced in a study of blood T cell repertoires in COVID-19. Repertoires were generated with immunoSEQ multiplex PCR, while TCRdb's copy carries only in-frame clones and drops some. The sample lists 100,000 to 150,000 clones, 85% to 90% occurring once. Sequenced sample: peripheral blood. The receptors here all came from a woman aged 80 or older with COVID-19, enrolled during active disease.

This chain uses TRBV5-1 with TRBJ2-1, with 9 bases fitting TRBD2. With 4 bases clipped from V and 0 bases from J, the junction kept 11 bases outside the gene matches. The CDR3 consists of 18 residues. Germline CDR1 is SGHRS and CDR2 is YFSETQ. CDR3 sequence reads: CASSPTQLAGYSYNEQFF. In DNA, the CDR3 is TGCGCCAGCAGCCCCACCCAGCTAGCGGGGTACTCCTACAATGAGCAGTTCTTC. The variable domain in full, completed from reference TRBV5-1 and TRBJ2-1, reads KAGVTQTPRYLIKTRGQQVTLSCSPISGHRSVSWYQQTPGQGLQFLFEYFSETQRNKGNFPGRFSGRQFSNSRSEMNVSTLELGDSALYLCASSPTQLAGYSYNEQFFGPGTRLTVL.

The J gene is TRBJ2-1, the V gene TRBV24-1; D not resolved. Germline CDR1 and CDR2: KGHDR and SFDVKD. V was clipped by 1 base and J by 11 bases, with 8 bases between them. The CDR3 is 12 residues long. The CDR3 DNA follows: TGTGCCACCAGTGATTTTGGAGTTAAGCAGTTCTTC. Its protein is CATSDFGVKQFF.

This rearrangement joins TRBV9 to TRBJ2-1; TRBD2 matches at 9 bases. The CDR3 spans 18 residues. The J segment lost 0 bases and the V segment lost 4 bases, leaving 11 bases of the junction unmatched. Germline V gene sequence: CDR1 SGDLS, CDR2 YYNGEE. In DNA, the CDR3 is TGTGCCAGCAGCCCCCCGGGGAGCGGGAGGACCTCCTACAATGAGCAGTTCTTC. Its protein is CASSPPGSGRTSYNEQFF.

Only a few counts were recorded for this clone. The chain couples TRBV10-1 to TRBJ2-7, with 7 bases fitting TRBD2. In germline, CDR1 is WNHNN, CDR2 SYGVQD (reference sequence). The CDR3 has 14 residues. The V segment lost 11 bases and the J segment 0 bases; nucleotides outside the gene matches: 10. The DNA for the CDR3 is TGCGCCCCTTGGGCTAGCGGTCGCTCCTACGAGCAGTACTTC. It specifies CAPWASGRSYEQYF.

The chain recombines TRBV7-2 with TRBJ2-1; 8 bases align to TRBD2. Trimming at V came to 2 bases and at J to 9 bases, leaving 15 bases not matched to a gene. Germline V gene lookup returns CDR1 SGHTA and CDR2 FQGNSA. The CDR3 sequence is 17 residues long. In DNA, the CDR3 is TGTGCCAGCAGCTTAACGAAGAGCGGGAGAGTTCGGAGTGAGCAGTTCTTC. Translating gives CASSLTKSGRVRSEQFF.

V usage is TRBV18 and J usage is TRBJ2-3; TRBD2 matches at 15 bases. Germline-derived CDR1 and CDR2 are KGHSH and LQKENI. Trimming took 2 bases from V and 3 from J; bases not matched to a gene: 3. This CDR3 region has 17 residues. The CDR3 here is CASSPMGLAGGTDTQYF. Here the CDR3 DNA reads TGTGCCAGCTCACCAATGGGACTAGCGGGAGGTACAGATACGCAGTATTTT.

The chain carries TRBV27 and TRBJ1-4; D unresolved. Germline values: CDR1 MNHEY, CDR2 SMNVEV (reference sequence). There are 15 residues in the CDR3. The V gene lost 0 bases and the J gene lost 4 bases, with 9 bases spanning the gap. The CDR3 here is CASSLSGWVNEKLFF. In nucleotides, the CDR3 is TGTGCCAGCAGTTTATCGGGCTGGGTTAATGAAAAACTGTTTTTT.

The rearrangement links TRBV29-1 to TRBJ2-7; 10 bases align to TRBD1. J was trimmed by 5 bases and V by 6 bases; bases with no gene match: 4. The CDR3 extends over 12 amino acids. CDR1 and CDR2 from the germline V gene are SQVTM and ANQGSEA. The CDR3 sequence: CSVGQGTDEQYF. The CDR3 bases are TGCAGCGTGGGACAGGGGACCGACGAGCAGTACTTC.

The chain links TRBV30 to TRBJ1-2, with D unresolved. The CDR3 has 10 residues. V lost 3 bases, J lost 6 bases, and 5 bases lay in between. Per the germline V gene, CDR1 is GTSNPN and CDR2 is SVGIG (reference sequence). The CDR3 DNA is TGTGCCTGGAGCGGGGATGGCTACACCTTC. This codes for CAWSGDGYTF.

The rearrangement joins TRBV24-1 to TRBJ2-5; 11 nucleotides agree with TRBD2. With 4 bases clipped from V and 4 bases from J, the junction kept 7 bases outside the gene matches. The CDR3 loop spans 16 amino acids. The germline V gene encodes CDR1 KGHDR and CDR2 SFDVKD. CDR3 in amino acids: CATSDSSGRSGETQYF. The CDR3 DNA follows: TGTGCCACCAGTGACTCTAGCGGGAGGTCGGGAGAGACCCAGTACTTC.

J is TRBJ2-1 and V is TRBV6-1; the D gene is possibly TRBD2 (6 bases). CDR1 is MNHNS, CDR2 SASEGT, per germline. Trimming cost V 2 bases and J 3 bases, with 17 bases left between them. The CDR3 totals 17 residues. The CDR3 region has the DNA TGTGCCAGCAGTGAACAACCTGCTAGCGCGCACTACAATGAGCAGTTCTTC. It codes for CASSEQPASAHYNEQFF.

This clone was seen just once. Written as DNA, the CDR3 is TGTGCCAGCAGGTCTATAGCTGTGGGGCTTCTTTACGAGCAGTACTTC. Translating it yields CASRSIAVGLLYEQYF. The chain has TRBV27 and TRBJ2-7, with D perhaps matching TRBD1 (5 bases). This CDR3 spans 16 amino acids. Germline CDR1 and CDR2: MNHEY and SMNVEV (reference sequence). Trimming took off 6 bases at V and 4 bases at J, with 22 bases between the two ends.

This rearrangement joins TRBV6-5 to TRBJ1-2; no clear D gene. Trimming removed 7 bases at V and 5 bases at J, with 17 bases between. This CDR3 region has 14 residues. Germline lookup yields CDR1 MNHEY and CDR2 SVGAGI. The DNA of the CDR3 is TGTGCCAGCACCCCCTCTGTGGCTTCATATGGCTACACCTTC. This sequence encodes CASTPSVASYGYTF.

The chain recombines TRBV2 with TRBJ1-2; D uncertain. Deletions cut 5 bases from V and 8 bases from J, with 18 bases between. The CDR3 contains 14 residues. Germline V gene sequence: CDR1 SNHLY, CDR2 FYNNEI. The CDR3 bases are TGTGCCAGCAGTAAGGGAGCGGAGCAGAGAGGCTACACCTTC. Its protein is CASSKGAEQRGYTF.

This chain uses TRBV5-1 with TRBJ1-5; the D gene is possibly TRBD1 (5 bases). CDR1 is SGHRS, CDR2 YFSETQ, per germline. The CDR3 extends over 15 amino acids. The ends were cut back, 4 bases at V and 0 bases at J, with 11 bases in the middle. CDR3 in amino acids: CASSETTDSNQPQHF. The CDR3 region has the DNA TGCGCCAGCAGCGAAACGACAGATAGCAATCAGCCCCAGCATTTT.

The CDR3 bases are TGTGCCAGCAGCTTTACAGGGGGCGCGAACACTGAAGCTTTCTTT. Translation gives CASSFTGGANTEAFF. The chain uses TRBV7-9 and TRBJ1-1, with TRBD1 matching 9 bases. Germline trimming cut 3 bases from V and 1 base from J; bases unmatched to any gene: 3. Germline CDR1 SEHNR, CDR2 FQNEAQ (reference sequence). The CDR3 is 15 residues long.

The sample holds a few counts of this clone. This chain joins TRBV2 and TRBJ1-2, with D possibly TRBD1 on 6 matching bases. This CDR3 comprises 18 residues. Per germline, CDR1 SNHLY and CDR2 FYNNEI. The germline V and J ends were trimmed by 3 bases and 1 base, with 21 bases remaining between them. The CDR3 DNA is TGTGCCAGCAGTGACGGGTTCGTAGATTGGACAGTTAACTATGGCTACACCTTC. Translation: CASSDGFVDWTVNYGYTF.

The J gene is TRBJ2-1, the V gene TRBV9, with 8 bases aligning to TRBD2. V shed 4 bases and J 4 bases; nucleotides not matched to a gene: 7. Germline V lookup: CDR1 SGDLS, CDR2 YYNGEE. The CDR3 spans 15 residues. The chain's CDR3 is CASSPSGGRYNEQFF. DNA of the CDR3: TGTGCCAGCAGCCCATCGGGGGGGCGGTACAATGAGCAGTTCTTC.

The CDR3: CASSPGTVGEQYF. The CDR3 DNA reads as TGTGCCAGCTCACCTGGGACAGTAGGCGAGCAGTACTTC. The V and J genes are TRBV18 and TRBJ2-7; TRBD1 agrees at 7 bases. This CDR3 region has 13 residues. After removal of 3 bases from V and 6 bases from J, the junction contained 5 bases not matched to a gene. The germline gives CDR1 KGHSH, CDR2 LQKENI.